The rows below give T cell receptor beta chains drawn from one sample of a study of chemoradiotherapy in HPV16-positive cancers. Clones were read by immunoSEQ multiplex PCR, and TCRdb kept only the in-frame ones, dropping some. The data show about 35,000 clones, 80% to 95% seen once. Here the sequenced sample was blood, taken from a patient who underwent chemoradiotherapy. The source is a human donor with HPV-associated anogenital cancer. Each CDR3 is given with its conserved first and last residue. The D gene is left open where the match is weak. Only part of the rows carry a size: once, few, many, or a class if the clone is expanded.

-	TRBV7-2	TRBD1	TRBJ1-2	TGTGCCAGCAGCTTATGGGGGACAGGAGCGGGGACTGGCTACACCTTC	CASSLWGTGAGTGYTF
-	TRBV5-1	-	TRBJ1-2	TGCGCCAGCAGCTTGATTCCAGGGTATGGCTACACCTTC	CASSLIPGYGYTF
once	TRBV9	-	TRBJ2-1	TGTGCCAGCCTGCTAGGGGAATCCTACAATGAGCAGTTCTTC	CASLLGESYNEQFF
once	TRBV18	-	TRBJ1-2	TGTGCCAGCTCACCGGAAAAGGGCGGTAACTATGGCTACACCTTC	CASSPEKGGNYGYTF
-	TRBV18	TRBD2	TRBJ2-7	TGTGCCAGCTCACCCGGCAGGGAGGGGTACGAGCAGTACTTC	CASSPGREGYEQYF
-	TRBV5-6	TRBD2	TRBJ2-1	TGTGCCAGCAGCCAAAGGACTAGCGGGGGGCAAAATGAGCAGTTCTTC	CASSQRTSGGQNEQFF
-	TRBV6-5	TRBD1	TRBJ1-5	TGTGCCAGCAGGAGGGACAGGGCGCAGCCCCAGCATTTT	CASRRDRAQPQHF
few	TRBV5-4	TRBD1	TRBJ1-2	TGTGCCATACGACAGGGGGACTATGGCTACACCTTC	CAIRQGDYGYTF
-	TRBV7-9	TRBD1	TRBJ1-2	TGTGCCAGCAGCCAGGCCGGACAGGTTAGACCACTTCCTAACTATGGCTACACCTTC	CASSQAGQVRPLPNYGYTF
-	TRBV7-9	TRBD1	TRBJ1-2	TGTGCCAGCAGCATTATATGGAAGGACAGGGGGCTTGGCTACACCTTC	CASSIIWKDRGLGYTF
-	TRBV7-9	-	TRBJ1-1	TGTGCCAGCAGCTTAGCGACAGATGAAGCTTTCTTT	CASSLATDEAFF
-	TRBV6-4	-	TRBJ2-7	TGTGCCAACACTTTCTCTGGTTTCGCCTACGAGCAGTACTTC	CANTFSGFAYEQYF
-	TRBV19	-	TRBJ2-1	TGTGCCAGTAGTAAAGGAGGGGTGACGTCCAATGAGCAGTTCTTC	CASSKGGVTSNEQFF
-	TRBV30	TRBD1	TRBJ1-2	TGTGCCTGGAGTCCCCCCCGGACAGGGTTTGGCTACACCTTC	CAWSPPRTGFGYTF
-	TRBV4-1	-	TRBJ1-3	TGCGCCAGCAGCCGGCAGGAAAGCTCTGGAAACACCATATATTTT	CASSRQESSGNTIYF
-	TRBV7-2	-	TRBJ1-5	TGTGCCAGCAGCTTAGGTAGGAACAATCAGCCCCAGCATTTT	CASSLGRNNQPQHF
-	TRBV11-2	-	TRBJ1-4	TGTGCCAGCAGCTTTACACAAGGAGGCCTTACAAAACTGTTTTTT	CASSFTQGGLTKLFF
-	TRBV18	-	TRBJ2-7	TGTGCCAGCTCACCTGACATAGACTACGAGCAGTACTTC	CASSPDIDYEQYF
-	TRBV6-1	-	TRBJ2-3	TGTGCCAGCAGTGATCGGCGGGGCCTCACAGATACGCAGTATTTT	CASSDRRGLTDTQYF
-	TRBV13	-	TRBJ1-1	TGTGCCAGCAGCTTAGCAGGAGGGCGCACTGAAGCTTTCTTT	CASSLAGGRTEAFF
-	TRBV6-6	TRBD1	TRBJ2-3	TGTGCCAGCGAGACGGGACAGGGGTTTCTAGATACGCAGTATTTT	CASETGQGFLDTQYF
-	TRBV5-8	-	TRBJ1-4	TGTGCCAGCAGCTTGGGTGTTCGGGCTAATGAAAAACTGTTTTTT	CASSLGVRANEKLFF
-	TRBV5-5	-	TRBJ2-5	TGTGCCAGCAGCTCGGACTACCCGGGGGTATTGGGTGTGGAGACCCAGTACTTC	CASSSDYPGVLGVETQYF
-	TRBV4-1	-	TRBJ1-5	TGCGCCAGCAGCCAAGGTAGGGGTAGTGGCAATCAGCCCCAGCATTTT	CASSQGRGSGNQPQHF
-	TRBV5-6	-	TRBJ2-1	TGTGCCAGCAGCTTGATTAAGGGACCCTACAATGAGCAGTTCTTC	CASSLIKGPYNEQFF
-	TRBV19	TRBD2	TRBJ2-1	TGTGCCAGTAGTTCCGGGCGACTAGCTTCCTACAATGAGCAGTTCTTC	CASSSGRLASYNEQFF
-	TRBV4-1	-	TRBJ2-7	TGCGCCAGCAGCCAAGCGGGCGCCCCCTACGAGCAGTACTTC	CASSQAGAPYEQYF
-	TRBV7-9	-	TRBJ1-3	TGTGCCAGCAGCTTAACCTGGGCTGGAAACACCATATATTTT	CASSLTWAGNTIYF